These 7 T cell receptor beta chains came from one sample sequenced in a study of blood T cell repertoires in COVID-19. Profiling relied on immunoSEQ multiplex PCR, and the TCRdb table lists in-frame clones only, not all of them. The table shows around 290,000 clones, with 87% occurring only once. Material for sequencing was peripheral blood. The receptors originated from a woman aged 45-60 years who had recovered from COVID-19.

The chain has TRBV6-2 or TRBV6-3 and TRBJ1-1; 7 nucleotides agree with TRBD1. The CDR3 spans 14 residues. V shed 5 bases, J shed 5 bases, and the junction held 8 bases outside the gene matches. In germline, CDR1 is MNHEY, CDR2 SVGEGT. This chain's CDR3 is CASSQRGRGTEAFF. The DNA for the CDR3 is TGTGCCAGCAGTCAACGGGGCAGGGGGACTGAAGCTTTCTTT.

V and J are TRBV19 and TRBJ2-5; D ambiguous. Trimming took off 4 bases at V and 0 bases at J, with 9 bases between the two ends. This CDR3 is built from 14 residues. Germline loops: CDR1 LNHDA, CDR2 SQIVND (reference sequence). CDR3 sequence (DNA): TGTGCCAGTAGTAGTCGAGGTTACCAAGAGACCCAGTACTTC. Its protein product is CASSSRGYQETQYF.

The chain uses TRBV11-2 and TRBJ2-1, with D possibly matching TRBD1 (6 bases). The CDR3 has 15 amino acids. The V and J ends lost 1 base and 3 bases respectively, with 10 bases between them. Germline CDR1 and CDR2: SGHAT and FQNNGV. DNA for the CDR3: TGTGCCAGCAGCTTAGTTACGGACAGCTACAATGAGCAGTTCTTC. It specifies CASSLVTDSYNEQFF.

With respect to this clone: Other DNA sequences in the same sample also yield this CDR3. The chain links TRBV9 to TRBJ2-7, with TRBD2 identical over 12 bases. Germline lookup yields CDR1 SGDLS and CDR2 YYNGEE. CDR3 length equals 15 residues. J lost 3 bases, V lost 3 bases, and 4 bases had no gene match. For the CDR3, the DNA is TGTGCCAGCAGCGGGGGACTAGCGGGTTTCTACGAGCAGTACTTC. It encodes CASSGGLAGFYEQYF.

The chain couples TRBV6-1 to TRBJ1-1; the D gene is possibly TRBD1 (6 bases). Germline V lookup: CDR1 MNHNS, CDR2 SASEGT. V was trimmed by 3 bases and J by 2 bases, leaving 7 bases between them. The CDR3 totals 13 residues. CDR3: CASSDRGNTEAFF. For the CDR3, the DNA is TGTGCCAGCAGTGACAGGGGCAACACTGAAGCTTTCTTT.

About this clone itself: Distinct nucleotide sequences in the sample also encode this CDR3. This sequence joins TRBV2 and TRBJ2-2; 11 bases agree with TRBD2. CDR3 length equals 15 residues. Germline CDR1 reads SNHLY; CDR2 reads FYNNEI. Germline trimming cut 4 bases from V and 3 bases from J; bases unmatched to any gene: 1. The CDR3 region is CASSALAGDTGELFF. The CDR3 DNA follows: TGTGCCAGCAGTGCACTAGCGGGAGACACCGGGGAGCTGTTTTTT.

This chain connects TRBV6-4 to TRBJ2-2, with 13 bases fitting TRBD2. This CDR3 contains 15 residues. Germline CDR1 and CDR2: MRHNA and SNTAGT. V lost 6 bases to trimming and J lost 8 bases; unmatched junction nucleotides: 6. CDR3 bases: TGTGCCAGCAGGAGGACTAGCGGGAGTGCGGGGGAGCTGTTTTTT. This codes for CASRRTSGSAGELFF.